The present entry profiles one T cell receptor (beta chain) with its context. This clone's antigen is unknown. Base qualities are not at hand, and no much larger clone is one base apart. This sample stems from a study of T cell repertoires in cytomegalovirus infection (dated by TCRdb to about 2019). For the wider study: Donor HLA type was relevant to the analysis, because carriage of CMV infection together with the matching HLA type was indicated by public TCR beta signatures.

Based on the germline V gene (reference sequence), the CDR1 and CDR2 sequences are WNHNN and SYGVQD. The CDR3, cysteine through phenylalanine, is 18 amino acids long. The only DNA kept is the CDR3, 54 bases in frame from the first base. Germline trimming amounts to 8 bases on V and 0 bases on J, with 13 as the count of junction bases outside the gene matches. Overall results and qualifications from the work: In both this cohort and an independent roughly 330-donor cohort, the cumulative frequency of public TCR beta family members distinguished carriers of CMV infection plus the relevant HLA type. The ex vivo response was dominated by HLA-C-restricted CMV-specific TCR beta clonotypes, which also provided the single most frequent clonotype in two of eight donors.

The sequencer was an Illumina HiSeq 1500. TCRdb trimmed the raw reads at Q25, called clones with MiXCR and kept productive beta chains. Every CDR3 protein is listed once, alongside the most common genes and DNA of its rows. This sample holds 400,000 or so distinct CDR3 sequences; around 32% were observed only once. Roughly 15% of the sample goes to the ten largest clones. Sequenced input: PBMCs. The chain is made from TRBV10-1 and TRBJ2-6; TRBD1 lines up with 7 middle nucleotides. The source is a human donor in good health (CMV status not recorded). Some clones in this sample may be carry-over from other donors' samples. Read as DNA, the sequence is TGCGCCAGCCGGATTGAGGGGGCCCTTCGCTCTGGGGCCAACGTCCTGACTTTC. Protein translation: CASRIEGALRSGANVLTF.